These 28 T cell receptor beta chains came from one sample sequenced in a study of metastatic and nonmetastatic thyroid tumors. There were no patients who had received any treatment before thyroid surgery. With MiXCR, TCRdb called clones anew from the PCR reads. The sample has about 37,000 clones, 25% to 30% seen once. The sequencing sample was made of blood. The receptors stem from a male donor with papillary thyroid cancer or a benign thyroid nodule (not recorded which). Some clones in this sample may be carry-over from other donors' samples.

In this sample, this clone turned up many times. This chain connects TRBV4-1 to TRBJ2-3, with D maybe TRBD2 (7 bases). Trimming took off 0 bases at V and 4 bases at J, with 20 bases between the two ends. CDR1 and CDR2 from the germline V gene are MGHRA and YSYEKL. The CDR3 is made up of 18 amino acids. CDR3 DNA sequence: TGCGCCAGCAGCCAAGAGCCGGACAGCGGGATACCCCCAGATACGCAGTATTTT. Translated, it gives CASSQEPDSGIPPDTQYF.

This clone was detected ten times or more. This rearrangement joins TRBV20-1 to TRBJ1-5, with D possibly matching TRBD1 (5 bases). Trimming pared 6 bases from V and 11 bases from J, leaving 20 bases between. Germline loops: CDR1 DFQATT, CDR2 SNEGSKA (reference sequence). The CDR3 covers 13 residues. The CDR3 DNA reads TGCAGTGCCCATCTCCCCCGGGACGAAACCCAGCATTTT. Protein: CSAHLPRDETQHF.

This clone was found a few times. The chain recombines TRBV28 with TRBJ1-1; TRBD1 agrees at 12 bases. Germline lookup yields CDR1 MDHEN and CDR2 SYDVKM. This CDR3 is built from 15 residues. Germline trimming cut 6 bases from V and 4 bases from J; bases unmatched to any gene: 6. In DNA form, the CDR3 reads TGTGCCAGCAGGGGACAGGGGGCGCCGGGCACTGAAGCTTTCTTT. It yields the protein CASRGQGAPGTEAFF.

The sample holds many counts of this clone. This sequence joins TRBV28 and TRBJ2-1; either TRBD1 or TRBD2 may supply D (5 bases each). V dropped 4 bases and J dropped 7 bases, with 11 bases sitting between them. The germline CDR1 and CDR2 sequences are MDHEN and SYDVKM. CDR3 length: 13 residues. DNA for the CDR3: TGTGCCAGCAGTTGGGGACGGTCGAATGAGCAGTTCTTC. Translation: CASSWGRSNEQFF.

This clone has ten or more counts. The chain has TRBV20-1 and TRBJ2-3; D ambiguous. CDR1 is DFQATT and CDR2 is SNEGSKA in the germline V gene (reference sequence). Trimming shortened V by 3 bases and J by 6 bases, and 4 bases separated the two germline ends. The CDR3 is 10 amino acids. The CDR3, as DNA: TGCAGTGCTAGGAGGGATACGCAGTATTTT. As protein: CSARRDTQYF.

Many counts were recorded for this clone. The rearrangement joins TRBV28 to TRBJ1-4; no definite D call. Trimming took 2 bases from V and 4 from J, leaving 17 bases between them. Germline CDR1 MDHEN, CDR2 SYDVKM. The CDR3 consists of 17 residues. Here the CDR3 DNA reads TGTGCCAGCAGTTTAACTCGTCACCGTAGCTTTAATGAAAAACTGTTTTTT. Translating gives CASSLTRHRSFNEKLFF.

The chain uses TRBV24-1 and TRBJ1-2; 9 positions agree with TRBD1. Germline loops: CDR1 KGHDR, CDR2 SFDVKD. The CDR3 extends over 14 amino acids. J was trimmed by 8 bases and V by 3 bases; bases with no gene match: 6. The CDR3 region is CATSDGQGLAGYTF. DNA of the CDR3: TGTGCCACCAGTGATGGACAGGGGTTGGCAGGCTACACCTTC.

The chain has TRBV5-1 and TRBJ2-3; TRBD1 or TRBD2 may be the D gene (10 bases each). The CDR3 extends over 19 amino acids. The V end lost 0 bases, the J end lost 2 bases, and 22 bases lay between the germline ends. Per germline, CDR1 SGHRS and CDR2 YFSETQ. CDR3 region: CASSLVPTSGTGDTDTQYF. The CDR3 DNA is TGCGCCAGCAGCTTGGTCCCAACTAGCGGGACAGGGGACACAGATACGCAGTATTTT.

This clone was detected many times. The chain carries TRBV5-1 and TRBJ2-5; D remains unclear. Germline V CDR1 and CDR2: SGHRS, YFSETQ. The V end lost 0 bases, the J end lost 5 bases, and 8 bases lay between the germline ends. The CDR3 has 13 residues. Here the CDR3 reads CASSLVADETQYF. The CDR3 region has the DNA TGCGCCAGCAGCTTGGTGGCGGATGAGACCCAGTACTTC.

This clone came up many times. The rearrangement links TRBV30 to TRBJ1-6, with 8 bases that match TRBD1. Germline lookup yields CDR1 GTSNPN and CDR2 SVGIG (reference sequence). The CDR3 has 15 amino acids. The J segment lost 9 bases and the V segment lost 1 base, leaving 8 bases of the junction unmatched. CDR3 region: CAWSAMDRVSSPLHF. CDR3 sequence (DNA): TGTGCCTGGAGTGCAATGGACAGGGTTAGTTCACCCCTCCACTTT.

V and J are TRBV28 and TRBJ1-1, with 10 positions matching TRBD1. Germline V lookup: CDR1 MDHEN, CDR2 SYDVKM. The CDR3 loop spans 16 amino acids. V lost 5 bases to trimming and J lost 5 bases; unmatched junction nucleotides: 11. The CDR3 DNA follows: TGTGCCAGCAGTCAGACCGGGACAGGGGATGGGACTGAAGCTTTCTTT. Its translation is CASSQTGTGDGTEAFF.

This chain uses TRBV28 with TRBJ2-3; D perhaps matches TRBD2 (6 bases). Germline V lookup: CDR1 MDHEN, CDR2 SYDVKM. The CDR3 length is 16 residues. V lost 6 bases, J lost 0 bases, and 16 bases lay in between. CDR3 residues: CASSLGLRTSTDTQYF. The CDR3 DNA reads as TGTGCCAGCAGCCTAGGACTACGCACTAGCACAGATACGCAGTATTTT.

Notes on this clone: The junction and the germline gene differ at one end; a read error may be behind it. CDR3 coding DNA: TGTGCCAGTAGTATAGGGATGTGGGGGATCGGGGATCTGTTTTTT. It translates to CASSIGMWGIGDLFF. This chain links TRBV19 with TRBJ2-2; possibly TRBD1 or TRBD2 for D (5 bases each). The V gene's germline CDR1 is LNHDA and CDR2 SQIVND (reference sequence). The CDR3 has 15 amino acids. The full variable domain, in which reference TRBV19 and TRBJ2-2 provide the parts outside the CDR3, is DGGITQSPKYLFRKEGQNVTLSCEQNLNHDAMYWYRQDPGQGLRLIYYSQIVNDFQKGDIAEGYSVSREKKESFPLTVTSAQKNPTAFYLCASSIGMWGIGDLFFGEGSRLTVL.

This chain links TRBV27 with TRBJ2-7, with D unclear. This CDR3 contains 13 residues. Germline V lookup: CDR1 MNHEY, CDR2 SMNVEV (reference sequence). V lost 5 bases to trimming and J lost 1 base, with 9 bases between them. For the CDR3, the DNA is TGTGCCAGCAGTGTGGCCGCTTCCTACGAGCAGTACTTC. This encodes CASSVAASYEQYF.

This clone was seen repeatedly, ten times or more. The chain has TRBV11-3 and TRBJ2-2; no firm D call. In germline, CDR1 is SGHNT, CDR2 YENEEA. The CDR3 sequence is 12 residues long. Trimming stripped 5 bases from V and 4 bases from J, with 5 bases between. This CDR3 is CASSPGTGELFF. In DNA, the CDR3 is TGTGCCAGCAGCCCCGGCACCGGGGAGCTGTTTTTT.

This clone was seen ten or more times. V and J are TRBV5-1 and TRBJ2-1, with D unclear. Trimming pared 0 bases from V and 8 bases from J, leaving 9 bases between. CDR3 length equals 13 residues. Looked up from germline, CDR1 is SGHRS and CDR2 is YFSETQ. The CDR3 loop is CASSLVAGHEQFF. The CDR3 region has the DNA TGCGCCAGCAGCTTGGTCGCCGGGCATGAGCAGTTCTTC.

This clone was seen repeatedly, ten times or more. It may be a read error: a sequence one base away is much more abundant. The genes are TRBV6-5 and TRBJ2-3; D may match TRBD1 or TRBD2 (5 bases each). Trimming left V 2 bases short and J 2 bases short, with 11 bases between. The germline V gene has CDR1 MNHEY and CDR2 SVGAGI. This CDR3 has 15 amino acids. CDR3 nucleotides: TGTGCCAGCAGTTACAGGGGACGATTCACAGATACGCAGTATTTT. It is translated as CASSYRGRFTDTQYF.

In this sample, this clone turned up a few times. V gene TRBV6-2 or TRBV6-3 combines with J gene TRBJ1-2; D possibly corresponds to TRBD1 (5 bases). V lost 6 bases and J 5 bases, leaving 19 bases between the germline ends. Germline-derived CDR1 and CDR2 are MNHEY and SVGEGT. The CDR3 totals 15 residues. CDR3 sequence: CASSYERGSLYGYTF. CDR3 DNA sequence: TGTGCCAGCAGCTACGAGCGGGGCTCCCTTTATGGCTACACCTTC.

This clone was found a few times. V usage is TRBV20-1 and J usage is TRBJ1-6; D not resolved. V lost 0 bases to trimming and J lost 7 bases, with 4 bases between them. CDR1 is DFQATT and CDR2 is SNEGSKA in the germline V gene (reference sequence). This CDR3 is built from 12 residues. This CDR3 reads CSARDSNSPLHF. The CDR3 nucleotides are TGCAGTGCTAGAGATTCGAATTCACCCCTCCACTTT.

This clone was detected many times. The J gene is TRBJ2-5, the V gene TRBV3-1; D may be TRBD2 (6 bases). The CDR3 loop spans 16 amino acids. V was clipped by 5 bases and J by 1 base, with 17 bases between them. The germline CDR1 and CDR2 sequences are LGHDT and YNNKEL (reference sequence). CDR3 nucleotides: TGTGCCAGCAGCGACCCCCGGAGGGAACCCCAAGAGACCCAGTACTTC. It is translated as CASSDPRREPQETQYF.

Regarding this clone: Compared with germline, one end of the junction differs, possibly owing to a read error. The rearrangement uses TRBV9 and TRBJ2-7, with a weak D call TRBD1 (6 bases). The CDR3 contains 13 residues. From germline, CDR1 is SGDLS and CDR2 YYNGEE. CDR3 amino acids: CASSVGHGDEQYF. CDR3 bases: TGTGCCAGCAGCGTGGGACACGGCGACGAGCAGTACTTT.

The chain has TRBV19 and TRBJ2-1; the D gene is possibly TRBD2 (6 bases). Trimming left V 3 bases short and J 8 bases short, with 17 bases between. The CDR3 length is 15 residues. Per germline, CDR1 LNHDA and CDR2 SQIVND (reference sequence). CDR3 sequence reads: CASSIPGLRIDEQFF. The CDR3, as DNA: TGTGCCAGTAGTATTCCGGGACTTCGGATAGATGAGCAGTTCTTC. Complete variable domain (other parts from reference TRBV19 and TRBJ2-1): DGGITQSPKYLFRKEGQNVTLSCEQNLNHDAMYWYRQDPGQGLRLIYYSQIVNDFQKGDIAEGYSVSREKKESFPLTVTSAQKNPTAFYLCASSIPGLRIDEQFFGPGTRLTVL.

This chain connects TRBV4-2 to TRBJ2-7; TRBD1 agrees at 8 bases. Looked up from germline, CDR1 is LGHNA and CDR2 is YNFKEQ. Trimming cost V 2 bases and J 3 bases; bases outside gene matches: 3. The CDR3 runs 14 residues. In DNA, the CDR3 is TGTGCCAGCAGCCAAATGGGACAGGTCTACGAGCAGTACTTC. Its translation: CASSQMGQVYEQYF.

The DNA for the CDR3 is TGTGCCACCAGCACTTCACTAGCGGGGGTCGAGCAGTACTTC. Translated: CATSTSLAGVEQYF. The chain is built from TRBV15 and TRBJ2-7; 11 bases agree with TRBD2. Trimming removed 4 bases from V and 6 bases from J; junction bases left unmatched: 5. The CDR3 has 14 residues. Germline values: CDR1 LNHNV, CDR2 YYDKDF (reference sequence).

The V call is TRBV13, the J call TRBJ1-1; D ambiguous. CDR3 length: 12 amino acids. Germline V gives CDR1 PRHDT, CDR2 FYEKMQ (reference sequence). V lost 0 bases, J lost 7 bases, and 6 bases lay in between. The CDR3 protein is CASSLGEDEAFF. CDR3 nucleotides: TGTGCCAGCAGCTTAGGCGAGGATGAAGCTTTCTTT.

The table lists this clone with many counts. The CDR3 does not close with the conserved phenylalanine or tryptophan, likely indicating a read error. The rearrangement joins TRBV15 to TRBJ2-7, with 9 positions matching TRBD2. CDR1 and CDR2 from the germline V gene are LNHNV and YYDKDF (reference sequence). V lost 1 base and J lost 0; bases outside the gene matches: 4. The CDR3 consists of 16 residues. CDR3 protein: CATSRASGVSSYEQYL. The CDR3 DNA follows: TGTGCCACCAGCAGAGCTAGCGGGGTAAGCTCCTACGAGCAGTACCTC.

The chain is built from TRBV19 and TRBJ2-7, with 9 bases identical to TRBD2. CDR1 is LNHDA and CDR2 is SQIVND in the germline V gene (reference sequence). Trimming took 8 bases from V and 2 from J; bases not matched to a gene: 10. The CDR3 length is 15 residues. CDR3 sequence reads: CASQSSAGGPYEQYF. The CDR3 DNA reads as TGTGCCAGTCAAAGTTCGGCGGGAGGGCCCTACGAGCAGTACTTC.

J is TRBJ2-7 and V is TRBV30; 12 nucleotides line up with TRBD2. Trimming cost V 6 bases and J 6 bases; bases outside gene matches: 6. This CDR3 contains 13 residues. The germline V gene has CDR1 GTSNPN and CDR2 SVGIG (reference sequence). CDR3 DNA: TGTGCCTGCACCCCGGGACTAGCGGGCGAGCAGTACTTC. It specifies CACTPGLAGEQYF. The whole variable domain, filled in from reference TRBV30 and TRBJ2-7, reads SQTIHQWPATLVQPVGSPLSLECTVEGTSNPNLYWYRQAAGRGLQLLFYSVGIGQISSEVPQNLSASRPQDRQFILSSKKLLLSDSGFYLCACTPGLAGEQYFGPGTRLTVT.